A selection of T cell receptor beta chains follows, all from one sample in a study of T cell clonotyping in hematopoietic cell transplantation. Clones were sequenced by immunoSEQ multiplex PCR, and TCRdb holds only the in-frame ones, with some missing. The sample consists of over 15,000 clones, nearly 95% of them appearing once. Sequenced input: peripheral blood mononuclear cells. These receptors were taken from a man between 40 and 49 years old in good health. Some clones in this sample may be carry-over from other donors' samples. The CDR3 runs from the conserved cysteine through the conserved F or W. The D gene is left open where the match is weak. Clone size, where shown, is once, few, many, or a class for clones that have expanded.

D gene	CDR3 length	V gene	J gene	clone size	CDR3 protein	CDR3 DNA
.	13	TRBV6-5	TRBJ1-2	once	CASSYRWGSGYTF	TGTGCCAGCAGTTACCGATGGGGAAGCGGCTACACCTTC
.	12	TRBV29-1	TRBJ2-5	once	CSVGQVEETQYF	TGCAGCGTAGGGCAGGTAGAAGAGACCCAGTACTTC
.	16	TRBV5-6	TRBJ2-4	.	CASSFGPAGRNDIQYF	TGTGCCAGCAGCTTTGGCCCGGCAGGGAGAAACGACATTCAGTACTTC
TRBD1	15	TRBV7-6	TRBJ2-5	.	CASSQRTGEVETQYF	TGTGCCAGCAGCCAGCGGACAGGGGAGGTGGAGACCCAGTACTTC
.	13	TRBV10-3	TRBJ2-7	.	CAISGPRSDEQYF	TGTGCCATCAGTGGTCCGAGGTCCGACGAGCAGTACTTC
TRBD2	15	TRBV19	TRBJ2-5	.	CASSIGTSGTETQYF	TGTGCCAGTAGTATAGGGACTAGCGGGACCGAGACCCAGTACTTC
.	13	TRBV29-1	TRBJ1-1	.	CSVDDSLNTEAFF	TGCAGCGTTGACGACAGTTTGAACACTGAAGCTTTCTTT
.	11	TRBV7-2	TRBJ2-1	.	CASSAHNEQFF	TGTGCCAGCAGCGCGCACAATGAGCAGTTCTTC
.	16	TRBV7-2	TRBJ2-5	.	CASSDYSYWQQETQYF	TGTGCCAGCAGCGATTATTCGTATTGGCAGCAAGAGACCCAGTACTTC
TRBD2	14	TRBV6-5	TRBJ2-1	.	CASRMGLAGNEQFF	TGTGCCAGCAGGATGGGACTAGCGGGGAATGAGCAGTTCTTC
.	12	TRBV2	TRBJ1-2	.	CASRTGNYGYTF	TGTGCCAGCCGTACAGGGAACTATGGCTACACCTTC
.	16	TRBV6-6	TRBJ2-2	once	CASSSGPPQSGGELFF	TGTGCCAGCAGTTCGGGACCCCCCCAAAGCGGCGGGGAGCTGTTTTTT
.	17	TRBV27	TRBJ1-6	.	CASSPHDTGSANSPLHF	TGTGCCAGCAGTCCCCACGATACAGGGTCGGCTAATTCACCCCTCCACTTT
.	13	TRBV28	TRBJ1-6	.	CASSFLGGSPLHF	TGTGCCAGCAGTTTCTTGGGCGGTTCACCCCTCCACTTT
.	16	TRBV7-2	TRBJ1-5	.	CASSLARPGAGQPQHF	TGTGCCAGCAGCTTAGCGCGGCCAGGGGCTGGGCAGCCCCAGCATTTT
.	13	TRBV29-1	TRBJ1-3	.	CSVETGTARAIYF	TGCAGCGTTGAGACCGGGACCGCCCGCGCCATATATTTT
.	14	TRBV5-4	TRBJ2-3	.	CASSLGGITDTQYF	TGTGCCAGCAGCCTCGGCGGTATCACAGATACGCAGTATTTT
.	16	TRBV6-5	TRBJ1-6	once	CASSYSAGNVDSTLHF	TGTGCCAGCAGTTACTCGGCAGGGAACGTGGATAGCACCCTCCACTTT
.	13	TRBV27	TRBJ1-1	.	CASSLTGNTEAFF	TGTGCCAGCAGTTTAACAGGGAACACTGAAGCTTTCTTT
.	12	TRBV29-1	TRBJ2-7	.	CSVEDGYYEQYF	TGCAGCGTTGAGGACGGTTACTACGAGCAGTACTTC
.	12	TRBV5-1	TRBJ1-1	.	CASSLFGAEAFF	TGCGCCAGCAGCTTATTCGGGGCTGAAGCTTTCTTT
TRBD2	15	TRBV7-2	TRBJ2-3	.	CASRPSGGRADTQYF	TGTGCCAGCAGACCTTCGGGGGGGCGGGCAGATACGCAGTATTTT
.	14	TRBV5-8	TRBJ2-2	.	CASSLTENTGELFF	TGTGCCAGCAGCCTGACCGAAAACACCGGGGAGCTGTTTTTT
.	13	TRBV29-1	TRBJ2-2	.	CSVAGDGTGELFF	TGCAGCGTTGCGGGAGACGGCACCGGGGAGCTGTTTTTT
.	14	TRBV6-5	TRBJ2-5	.	CASSYRADQETQYF	TGTGCCAGCAGTTACAGGGCAGATCAAGAGACCCAGTACTTC
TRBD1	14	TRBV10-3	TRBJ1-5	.	CAISDRGNNQPQHF	TGTGCCATCAGTGACAGGGGGAACAATCAGCCCCAGCATTTT
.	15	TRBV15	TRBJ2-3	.	CATSRDGDSTDTQYF	TGTGCCACCAGCAGAGATGGGGACAGCACAGATACGCAGTATTTT
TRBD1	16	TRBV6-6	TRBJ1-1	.	CASTQPGQGRSPEAFF	TGTGCCAGCACCCAACCGGGACAGGGGAGAAGTCCTGAAGCTTTCTTT
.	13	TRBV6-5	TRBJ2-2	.	CASSSTNTGELFF	TGTGCCAGCAGTTCCACGAACACCGGGGAGCTGTTTTTT
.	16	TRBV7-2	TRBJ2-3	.	CASSTRTPLSTDTQYF	TGTGCCAGCAGCACAAGGACCCCTCTAAGCACAGATACGCAGTATTTT
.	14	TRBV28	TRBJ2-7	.	CASSLLGTSYEQYF	TGTGCCAGCAGTTTATTGGGCACCTCCTACGAGCAGTACTTC
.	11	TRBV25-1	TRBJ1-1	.	CASTKLAEAFF	TGTGCCAGCACGAAACTCGCTGAAGCTTTCTTT
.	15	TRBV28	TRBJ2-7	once	CASSLYPGGIDEQYF	TGTGCCAGCAGTTTATATCCAGGGGGGATCGACGAGCAGTACTTC
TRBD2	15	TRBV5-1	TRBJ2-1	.	CASSSLLAGNNEQFF	TGCGCCAGCAGCTCATTACTAGCGGGAAACAATGAGCAGTTCTTC
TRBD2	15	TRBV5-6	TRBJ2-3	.	CASSTLAVSTDTQYF	TGTGCCAGCAGCACCCTAGCGGTTAGCACAGATACGCAGTATTTT
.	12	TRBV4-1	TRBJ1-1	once	CASSQGSVEAFF	TGCGCCAGCAGCCAAGGGTCAGTTGAAGCTTTCTTT
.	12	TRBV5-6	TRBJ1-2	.	CASSYRVEGYTF	TGTGCCAGCAGCTACAGGGTGGAAGGCTACACCTTC
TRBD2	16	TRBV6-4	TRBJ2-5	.	CASSGLAGGPGETQYF	TGTGCCAGCAGCGGACTAGCGGGGGGGCCTGGGGAGACCCAGTACTTC
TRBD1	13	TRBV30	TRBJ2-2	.	CALRGPNTGELFF	TGTGCCTTGAGGGGGCCGAACACCGGGGAGCTGTTTTTT
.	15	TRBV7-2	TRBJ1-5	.	CASSPTQGRNQPQHF	TGTGCCAGCAGTCCCACTCAGGGCCGCAATCAGCCCCAGCATTTT
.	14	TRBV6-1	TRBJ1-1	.	CASSEAGVPTEAFF	TGTGCCAGCAGTGAAGCTGGGGTCCCGACTGAAGCTTTCTTT
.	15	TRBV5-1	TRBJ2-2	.	CASSLGPPNTGELFF	TGCGCCAGCAGCTTGGGTCCCCCGAACACCGGGGAGCTGTTTTTT
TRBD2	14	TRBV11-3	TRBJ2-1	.	CASSFTSGINEQFF	TGTGCCAGCAGCTTTACTAGCGGGATCAATGAGCAGTTCTTC
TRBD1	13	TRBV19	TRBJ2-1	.	CASTRQGYGEQFF	TGTGCCAGTACCAGACAGGGGTATGGTGAGCAGTTCTTC
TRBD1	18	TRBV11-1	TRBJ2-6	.	CASSPGTGVFTGANVLTF	TGTGCCAGCAGCCCCGGGACAGGGGTATTTACTGGGGCCAACGTCCTGACTTTC
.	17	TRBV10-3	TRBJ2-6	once	CAISETVLNPGANVLTF	TGTGCCATCAGTGAAACAGTTCTCAACCCTGGGGCCAACGTCCTGACTTTC
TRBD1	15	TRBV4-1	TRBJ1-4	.	CASSLKGAREEKLFF	TGCGCCAGCAGCCTGAAGGGGGCAAGGGAAGAAAAACTGTTTTTT
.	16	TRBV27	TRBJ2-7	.	CASSSSRTLSAGEQYF	TGTGCCAGCAGTAGCTCAAGGACGCTCTCCGCCGGCGAGCAGTACTTC
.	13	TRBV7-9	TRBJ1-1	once	CASSFGEEPEAFF	TGTGCCAGCAGCTTCGGAGAAGAACCTGAAGCTTTCTTT
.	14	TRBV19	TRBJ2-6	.	CASSKVAGANVLTF	TGTGCCAGTAGTAAGGTAGCTGGGGCCAACGTCCTGACTTTC
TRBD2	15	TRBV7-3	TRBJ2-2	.	CASSREAGGTGELFF	TGTGCCAGCTCTCGGGAAGCGGGGGGAACCGGGGAGCTGTTTTTT
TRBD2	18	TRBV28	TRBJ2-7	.	CASIPGLAGRTLSYEQYF	TGTGCCAGCATCCCGGGACTAGCGGGGCGAACATTATCCTACGAGCAGTACTTC
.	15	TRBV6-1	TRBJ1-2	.	CASSEGWGSLYGYTF	TGTGCCAGCAGTGAAGGATGGGGATCGCTCTATGGCTACACCTTC
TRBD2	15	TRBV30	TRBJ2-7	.	CAWSGGLAGSYEQYF	TGTGCCTGGAGTGGTGGACTAGCGGGGTCCTACGAGCAGTACTTC
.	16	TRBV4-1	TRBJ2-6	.	CASSPLGAGGANVLTF	TGCGCCAGCAGCCCACTGGGGGCGGGCGGGGCCAACGTCCTGACTTTC